Below, one TCR beta chain is given with its context. No cognate antigen has been identified for it. No much larger clone is present one base from it, and per-base qualities are unavailable. The record originates from a study of shared clonotypes between healthy human individuals (dated by TCRdb to the early 2020s). For the wider study: A few men and a couple of women, aged 18 to 49 years, made up the cohort. Libraries were prepared and TCR repertoires were sequenced by different laboratories using diverse techniques, in order to increase sequencing depth and limit assay-specific biases. To estimate repertoire size and how much clonotype sharing occurs between individuals, the study deeply sequenced the blood TCR repertoires of a handful of healthy adults. Between about 0.85 and 9.5 billion PBMCs per donor were obtained by leukapheresis. Overall study outcomes, separate from this receptor: The small number of donors limited the genetic and exposure-history diversity represented. Sampling was limited to blood, and TCR repertoires in tissue likely differ from TCR repertoires in blood. Pairwise subsampling indicated that sequencing depth was expected to affect the degree of clonotype sharing among donors.

The donors were healthy, HIV-negative adults who had no recently reported acute infections or vaccinations. Every donor was a Caucasian adult living in Nashville, Tennessee, USA. For unsorted samples, roughly 91 million PBMCs were counted, and genomic DNA was extracted using the QIAamp DNA Blood Mini kit. Blood was obtained by leukapheresis, after which PBMCs were separated by Ficoll-Histopaque density gradient centrifugation and cryopreserved in liquid nitrogen vapor phase. Including the terminal cysteine and phenylalanine, the CDR3 comprises 16 residues. Only the CDR3 DNA stays, 48 bases, in frame from base 1. In the germline V gene, CDR1 corresponds to SGHNT and CDR2 to YENEEA. At the junction V is shortened by 4 bases and J by 1 base; bases outside the gene matches: 5. Using the deep immunoSEQ assay, multiplex PCR amplified TCR CDR3 regions from genomic DNA. Genomic DNA extracted from each cell subset was distributed evenly over all wells of several immunoSEQ 96-well plates, and each plate served as one replicate. Each replicate PCR for unsorted PBMC received 300 to 350 ng genomic DNA, equal to 30,000 or so T cell genomes. Unsorted PBMC genomic DNA was sequenced across ten immunoSEQ deep assay plates. Purified libraries were measured with a Qubit 3.0 fluorometer, size-checked on a Bioanalyzer 2100, and measured again with the KAPA Library Quantification kit. A separate single-read 150-cycle Illumina NextSeq 550 flow cell was used to sequence each immunoSEQ 96-well plate. As for how the authors treated the data: Because only junctional sequences without quality scores were contained in the immunoSEQ output, filtering matching that applied to full-length reads could not be performed. To assign V/J genes and CDR3, sequences were annotated using PyIR, a Python wrapper for IgBLAST v1.9, with IMGT germline references. Any read was removed if the V/J assignment was weak (E-value above 1e-6), the CDR3 was missing, or the read contained stop codons, out-of-frame junctions, or ambiguous translated residues. A V3J clonotype was defined by an identical inferred V gene, J gene, and CDR3 amino acid sequence. Percentage overlap between repertoires was calculated by dividing the number of shared unique clonotypes by the size of the smaller repertoire. RTK rarefaction, the Chao1 estimator, and Recon v2.1 estimates of unobserved clonotypes were used to assess repertoire richness. TCRdb's version of the immuneACCESS table is confined to in-frame rearrangements and falls short of the full clone set. An unresolved V gene accounts for under half of the shortfall where checked; the remainder is of unknown origin. The V and J calls and clone size come from that table; D and trimming were worked out from the DNA. The sample table contains over 400,000 clones; only one count was recorded for approximately 78% of them. The top ten constitute 12% of the sample.

This sequence was found in a woman between 40 and 55 years old in good health. Some clones in this sample may be carry-over from other donors' samples. The chain is encoded by TRBV11-3 joined to TRBJ2-5; 11 junctional bases match TRBD2. Sequences were obtained from PBMCs. The CDR3 has the sequence CASSSRLAGIQETQYF. At the DNA level, the sequence is TGTGCCAGCAGCTCGAGACTAGCGGGAATCCAAGAGACCCAGTACTTC.